The rows below give T cell receptor beta chains drawn from one sample of a study of blood T cells in healthy people across ages. TCRdb passed the 5' RACE reads through MiXCR, listing each CDR3 protein once. The repertoire consists of 750,000 to 950,000 distinct CDR3 sequences, with 25% to 30% occurring once and the leading ten covering 3%. This same sample was also part of a study on T cells of mothers and their children.

Sequencing was carried out using blood. All receptors come from a boy aged 5-17 years in good health. Each CDR3 is given with its conserved first and last residue. A D gene is named only where the DNA matches it firmly. Clone size, where shown, is once, few, many, or a class for clones that have expanded.

cdr3_aa: CASSRAEIYNEQFF
cdr3_nt: TGTGCCAGCAGTAGAGCGGAGATCTACAATGAGCAGTTCTTC
v_call: TRBV6-1
clone_size: few
j_call: TRBJ2-1
d_call: -

cdr3_aa: CSPLAGSYNEQFF
cdr3_nt: TGCAGCCCTCTAGCCGGCTCCTACAATGAGCAGTTCTTC
v_call: TRBV29-1
clone_size: few
j_call: TRBJ2-1
d_call: -

cdr3_aa: CASSLMGGSGGYTF
cdr3_nt: TGTGCCAGCAGTTTAATGGGGGGCTCCGGAGGCTACACCTTC
v_call: TRBV27
clone_size: few
j_call: TRBJ1-2
d_call: -

cdr3_aa: CASTERASGANVLTF
cdr3_nt: TGTGCCAGTACCGAAAGGGCCTCTGGGGCCAACGTCCTGACTTTC
v_call: TRBV19
clone_size: -
j_call: TRBJ2-6
d_call: -

cdr3_aa: CASSLPELATFTDTQYF
cdr3_nt: TGCGCCAGCAGCTTGCCGGAACTAGCGACGTTCACAGATACGCAGTATTTT
v_call: TRBV5-1
clone_size: once
j_call: TRBJ2-3
d_call: TRBD2

cdr3_aa: CATSIRRTTNEKLFF
cdr3_nt: TGTGCCACCAGCATTCGCCGGACAACTAATGAAAAACTGTTTTTT
v_call: TRBV15
clone_size: -
j_call: TRBJ1-4
d_call: -

cdr3_aa: CASSPSGQVAYSGANVLTF
cdr3_nt: TGTGCCAGCTCACCATCGGGACAGGTTGCCTACTCTGGGGCCAACGTCCTGACTTTC
v_call: TRBV18
clone_size: few
j_call: TRBJ2-6
d_call: TRBD1

cdr3_aa: CASAGALVGETQYF
cdr3_nt: TGTGCCAGCGCCGGGGCCCTCGTGGGAGAGACCCAGTACTTC
v_call: TRBV3-1
clone_size: -
j_call: TRBJ2-5
d_call: -

cdr3_aa: CTSSSSDANTEAFF
cdr3_nt: TGTACCAGCAGTTCCAGCGATGCGAACACTGAAGCTTTCTTT
v_call: TRBV12-3/TRBV12-4
clone_size: -
j_call: TRBJ1-1
d_call: -

cdr3_aa: CASSPGVSSTEAFF
cdr3_nt: TGTGCCAGCAGCCCCGGAGTCTCCAGCACTGAAGCTTTCTTT
v_call: TRBV7-3
clone_size: once
j_call: TRBJ1-1
d_call: -

cdr3_aa: CASSIDRGIDNEQFF
cdr3_nt: TGTGCCAGCAGTATTGACAGGGGGATCGACAATGAGCAGTTCTTC
v_call: TRBV28
clone_size: once
j_call: TRBJ2-1
d_call: TRBD1

cdr3_aa: CASLQVSGNTIYF
cdr3_nt: TGTGCCAGCCTGCAGGTCTCTGGAAACACCATATATTTT
v_call: TRBV13
clone_size: -
j_call: TRBJ1-3
d_call: -

cdr3_aa: CASRGTGAGEQFF
cdr3_nt: TGTGCCAGCAGAGGGACAGGGGCAGGTGAGCAGTTCTTC
v_call: TRBV11-2
clone_size: few
j_call: TRBJ2-1
d_call: TRBD1

cdr3_aa: CSARVGTRETQYF
cdr3_nt: TGCAGTGCTAGAGTCGGGACACGGGAGACCCAGTACTTC
v_call: TRBV20-1
clone_size: once
j_call: TRBJ2-5
d_call: -

cdr3_aa: CASSNSGNYNEQFF
cdr3_nt: TGTGCCAGCAGCAATAGCGGTAACTACAATGAGCAGTTCTTC
v_call: TRBV27
clone_size: few
j_call: TRBJ2-1
d_call: -

cdr3_aa: CSAPPTSGGGGTQYF
cdr3_nt: TGCAGTGCCCCCCCGACTAGCGGGGGAGGGGGGACCCAGTACTTC
v_call: TRBV20-1
clone_size: -
j_call: TRBJ2-5
d_call: TRBD2

cdr3_aa: CASSKATAETQYF
cdr3_nt: TGTGCCAGCAGCAAAGCAACAGCGGAGACCCAGTACTTC
v_call: TRBV21-1
clone_size: -
j_call: TRBJ2-5
d_call: -

cdr3_aa: CASSKPGEQYF
cdr3_nt: TGTGCCAGCAGTAAACCGGGAGAGCAGTACTTC
v_call: TRBV21-1
clone_size: -
j_call: TRBJ2-7
d_call: -

cdr3_aa: CASSQGRGTNYGYTF
cdr3_nt: TGTGCCAGCAGCCAGGGACGGGGAACTAACTATGGCTACACCTTC
v_call: TRBV14
clone_size: -
j_call: TRBJ1-2
d_call: -

cdr3_aa: CASSGRGRGSTEAFF
cdr3_nt: TGCGCCAGCAGCGGCAGGGGGCGCGGGTCAACGGAAGCTTTCTTT
v_call: TRBV5-1
clone_size: -
j_call: TRBJ1-1
d_call: TRBD1

cdr3_aa: CASSLAGSNSPLHF
cdr3_nt: TGTGCCAGCAGTTTAGCAGGGTCTAATTCACCCCTCCACTTT
v_call: TRBV28
clone_size: many
j_call: TRBJ1-6
d_call: -

cdr3_aa: CASSSQKQGVYGYTF
cdr3_nt: TGTGCCAGCAGTTCTCAAAAACAGGGGGTCTATGGCTACACCTTC
v_call: TRBV12-3/TRBV12-4
clone_size: -
j_call: TRBJ1-2
d_call: TRBD1

cdr3_aa: CASRGGQGSGNTIYF
cdr3_nt: TGTGCCAGCAGGGGGGGCCAGGGCTCTGGAAACACCATATATTTT
v_call: TRBV6-1
clone_size: few
j_call: TRBJ1-3
d_call: -

cdr3_aa: CASNSLKQGMNTEAFF
cdr3_nt: TGTGCCAGCAATTCTCTCAAACAGGGTATGAACACTGAAGCTTTCTTT
v_call: TRBV6-6
clone_size: -
j_call: TRBJ1-1
d_call: -

cdr3_aa: CASRAPMRGNIQYF
cdr3_nt: TGTGCCAGCCGGGCCCCCATGAGGGGAAACATTCAGTACTTC
v_call: TRBV27
clone_size: -
j_call: TRBJ2-4
d_call: -

cdr3_aa: CASNPALETQYF
cdr3_nt: TGTGCCAGCAACCCAGCCTTGGAGACCCAGTACTTC
v_call: TRBV2
clone_size: few
j_call: TRBJ2-5
d_call: -

cdr3_aa: CASSSQLGETQYF
cdr3_nt: TGTGCCAGCAGCTCCCAGTTGGGAGAGACCCAGTACTTC
v_call: TRBV7-2
clone_size: few
j_call: TRBJ2-5
d_call: -

cdr3_aa: CSARVEGTPSGNTIYF
cdr3_nt: TGCAGTGCTAGAGTGGAGGGGACCCCCTCTGGAAACACCATATATTTT
v_call: TRBV20-1
clone_size: few
j_call: TRBJ1-3
d_call: -

cdr3_aa: CSVEGGGGNQPQHF
cdr3_nt: TGCAGCGTTGAAGGTGGCGGGGGCAATCAGCCCCAGCATTTT
v_call: TRBV29-1
clone_size: few
j_call: TRBJ1-5
d_call: -

cdr3_aa: CASSELLGNFRGYTF
cdr3_nt: TGTGCCAGCAGCGAGTTGCTGGGAAACTTCCGTGGCTACACCTTC
v_call: TRBV2
clone_size: -
j_call: TRBJ1-2
d_call: -

cdr3_aa: CASSQEGLADTYNEQFF
cdr3_nt: TGCGCCAGCAGCCAGGAGGGACTGGCGGACACCTACAATGAGCAGTTCTTC
v_call: TRBV4-1
clone_size: few
j_call: TRBJ2-1
d_call: -

cdr3_aa: CSVGLAGSGSYEQYF
cdr3_nt: TGCAGTGTGGGGTTAGCGGGGTCGGGCTCCTACGAGCAGTACTTC
v_call: TRBV20-1
clone_size: -
j_call: TRBJ2-7
d_call: TRBD2

cdr3_aa: CSVEHRDRETYEQYF
cdr3_nt: TGCAGCGTTGAACACCGGGACAGGGAGACCTACGAGCAGTACTTC
v_call: TRBV29-1
clone_size: -
j_call: TRBJ2-7
d_call: TRBD1

cdr3_aa: CAWNSGTGVGNEQFF
cdr3_nt: TGTGCCTGGAATTCCGGGACAGGAGTGGGCAATGAGCAGTTCTTC
v_call: TRBV30
clone_size: -
j_call: TRBJ2-1
d_call: TRBD1

cdr3_aa: CSARWGLAGTNEQFF
cdr3_nt: TGCAGTGCTAGATGGGGACTAGCGGGGACAAATGAGCAGTTCTTC
v_call: TRBV20-1
clone_size: -
j_call: TRBJ2-1
d_call: TRBD2

cdr3_aa: CASSQLAGRQTQYF
cdr3_nt: TGTGCCAGCAGCCAATTAGCGGGGCGGCAGACCCAGTACTTC
v_call: TRBV3-1
clone_size: few
j_call: TRBJ2-5
d_call: TRBD2

cdr3_aa: CAISESSAGAGETQYF
cdr3_nt: TGTGCCATCAGTGAGTCATCGGCGGGGGCCGGGGAGACCCAGTACTTC
v_call: TRBV10-3
clone_size: -
j_call: TRBJ2-5
d_call: -

cdr3_aa: CASSAGGEQYF
cdr3_nt: TGTGCCAGCAGCGCCGGGGGGGAGCAGTACTTC
v_call: TRBV9
clone_size: few
j_call: TRBJ2-7
d_call: TRBD2

cdr3_aa: CACGQGYEQYF
cdr3_nt: TGTGCCTGCGGACAGGGGTACGAGCAGTACTTC
v_call: TRBV6-1
clone_size: few
j_call: TRBJ2-7
d_call: TRBD1

cdr3_aa: CASSPPRRGRADTQYF
cdr3_nt: TGCGCCAGCAGCCCCCCGAGACGGGGGAGAGCAGATACGCAGTATTTT
v_call: TRBV5-1
clone_size: few
j_call: TRBJ2-3
d_call: -

cdr3_aa: CSIGLLETQYF
cdr3_nt: TGCAGCATCGGGCTGCTCGAGACCCAGTACTTC
v_call: TRBV29-1
clone_size: -
j_call: TRBJ2-5
d_call: -

cdr3_aa: CASSQAGGRIQYF
cdr3_nt: TGTGCCAGCAGCCAGGCGGGAGGTCGCATTCAGTACTTC
v_call: TRBV11-2
clone_size: -
j_call: TRBJ2-4
d_call: TRBD2

cdr3_aa: CASSQAGGEKLFF
cdr3_nt: TGTGCCAGCAGCCAAGCAGGGGGTGAAAAACTGTTTTTT
v_call: TRBV3-1
clone_size: many
j_call: TRBJ1-4
d_call: TRBD1

cdr3_aa: CASSLNRGQYGYTF
cdr3_nt: TGTGCCAGCAGTTTAAACAGGGGACAGTATGGCTACACCTTC
v_call: TRBV28
clone_size: -
j_call: TRBJ1-2
d_call: TRBD1